The rows below give T cell receptor beta chains drawn from one sample of a study of OX40 agonist ivuxolimab in advanced cancers. The table came from immunoSEQ multiplex PCR; TCRdb's copy has only in-frame clones and leaves some out. The table shows 30,000 to 40,000 clones, with 60% to 85% occurring only once. The sample consisted of CD4+ or CD8+ T cells sorted from blood, taken in a trial of the OX40 agonist ivuxolimab. Receptors originate from an adult with an advanced solid tumor such as melanoma, head and neck, liver or kidney cancer. Each CDR3 is given with its conserved first and last residue. Fields, in order: D gene, J gene, clone size, V gene, CDR3 protein, CDR3 DNA. The D gene is left open where the match is weak. Size values are once, few and many counts, or a class for expanded clones, and some rows have none.

. TRBJ1-3 . TRBV7-2 CASSLGVAFSGNTIYF TGTGCCAGCAGCTTAGGTGTGGCCTTCTCTGGAAACACCATATATTTT
. TRBJ2-5 . TRBV7-8 CASSVGIQETQYF TGTGCCAGCAGCGTGGGGATCCAAGAGACCCAGTACTTC
. TRBJ1-2 . TRBV6-1 CASSGPELNYGYTF TGTGCCAGCAGTGGGCCAGAACTCAACTATGGCTACACCTTC
. TRBJ2-7 . TRBV11-1 CASSFGTYYEQYF TGTGCCAGCAGCTTCGGGACTTACTACGAGCAGTACTTC
. TRBJ1-1 once TRBV7-2 CASSLSRSNTEAFF TGTGCCAGCAGCTTGAGTAGGTCGAACACTGAAGCTTTCTTT
. TRBJ2-1 . TRBV15 CATSRDTRGHEQFF TGTGCCACCAGCAGAGATACCCGGGGACATGAGCAGTTCTTC
. TRBJ2-3 few TRBV27 CASSFTGSPDTQYF TGTGCCAGCAGTTTCACCGGGAGCCCCGATACGCAGTATTTT
. TRBJ1-1 . TRBV28 CASSLPPRVGAFF TGTGCCAGCAGTTTACCACCCAGGGTGGGGGCTTTCTTT
. TRBJ1-3 . TRBV9 CASSIDQGSGNTIYF TGTGCCAGCAGCATCGACCAAGGCTCCGGAAACACCATATATTTT
. TRBJ2-3 . TRBV7-8 CASSLESSPITDTQYF TGTGCCAGCAGCTTAGAATCGTCACCAATCACAGATACGCAGTATTTT
TRBD2 TRBJ2-1 . TRBV19 CASSGLADYNEQFF TGTGCCAGCTCGGGACTAGCGGATTACAATGAGCAGTTCTTC
TRBD1 TRBJ2-3 . TRBV5-4 CASSTGTGGLGTQYF TGTGCCAGCAGCACCGGGACAGGGGGCCTCGGTACGCAGTATTTT
. TRBJ2-1 . TRBV6-5 CASSSPGNEQFF TGTGCCAGCAGTTCCCCTGGCAATGAGCAGTTCTTC
. TRBJ1-1 . TRBV28 CASRHDEPNTEAFF TGTGCCAGCCGCCACGACGAACCGAACACTGAAGCTTTCTTT
. TRBJ2-1 . TRBV19 CASSIFVGVPYNEQFF TGTGCCAGTAGTATCTTCGTCGGGGTCCCCTACAATGAGCAGTTCTTC
TRBD2 TRBJ2-7 . TRBV5-4 CASSLGGTSGQYEQYF TGTGCCAGCAGCTTGGGGGGGACTAGCGGCCAATACGAGCAGTACTTC
. TRBJ1-3 . TRBV7-8 CASSPGVQYVSGNTIYF TGTGCCAGCAGCCCAGGGGTACAGTACGTCTCTGGAAACACCATATATTTT
. TRBJ2-2 . TRBV2 CASSGDGLNTGELFF TGTGCCAGCAGTGGGGACGGACTAAACACCGGGGAGCTGTTTTTT
. TRBJ2-7 . TRBV11-1 CASSLSGVSDEQYF TGTGCCAGCAGCTTATCGGGGGTTAGCGACGAGCAGTACTTC
. TRBJ2-1 . TRBV5-4 CASFSQGGGNEQFF TGTGCCAGCTTCTCCCAGGGGGGGGGTAATGAGCAGTTCTTC
. TRBJ2-7 . TRBV7-2 CASSLVRNEQYF TGTGCCAGCAGCTTAGTCCGAAACGAGCAGTACTTC
. TRBJ1-2 . TRBV19 CASNDLAGLYGYTF TGTGCCAGTAATGACTTGGCAGGCCTCTATGGCTACACCTTC
. TRBJ2-1 . TRBV7-2 CASSLKGGTRGHEQFF TGTGCCAGCAGCTTAAAGGGGGGGACCCGAGGGCATGAGCAGTTCTTC
. TRBJ1-6 . TRBV28 CASNLYRSYNSPLHF TGTGCCAGCAATTTATATCGGTCCTATAATTCACCCCTCCACTTT
. TRBJ2-5 few TRBV18 CASSAGQQETQYF TGTGCCAGCTCAGCCGGACAGCAAGAGACCCAGTACTTC
TRBD1 TRBJ1-2 . TRBV27 CASSSHTGAYGYTF TGTGCCAGCAGTTCACACACAGGGGCCTATGGCTACACCTTC
TRBD2 TRBJ2-1 . TRBV5-1 CASSLGSGGGNEQFF TGCGCCAGCAGCTTGGGATCGGGAGGAGGGAATGAGCAGTTCTTC
TRBD1 TRBJ1-1 medium-sized TRBV6-6 CASTYRGGNTEAFF TGTGCCAGCACCTACAGGGGGGGGAACACTGAAGCTTTCTTT
TRBD1 TRBJ2-5 . TRBV7-9 CASSSQGTQETQYF TGTGCCAGCAGCTCACAGGGGACCCAAGAGACCCAGTACTTC
. TRBJ2-7 . TRBV27 CASSLSTDFYEQYF TGTGCCAGCAGTTTGTCGACAGACTTCTACGAGCAGTACTTC
. TRBJ2-7 few TRBV28 CASSPRGGGSEQYF TGTGCCAGCAGTCCTCGTGGAGGGGGCTCCGAGCAGTACTTC
TRBD2 TRBJ2-1 . TRBV6-5 CASSGGSSGREQFF TGTGCCAGCAGTGGCGGGAGTAGCGGGCGGGAGCAGTTCTTC
. TRBJ1-4 . TRBV30 CAWSTGGTRLFF TGTGCCTGGAGTACTGGGGGGACGAGGCTGTTTTTT
TRBD2 TRBJ2-7 . TRBV19 CASSIGLAGGYEQYF TGTGCCAGTAGTATTGGACTAGCGGGGGGCTACGAGCAGTACTTC
. TRBJ1-2 . TRBV7-9 CASSLAAQLGGYTF TGTGCCAGCAGCTTAGCGGCTCAGCTGGGTGGCTACACCTTC
TRBD2 TRBJ2-1 once TRBV4-1 CASSKGGLAGGYSYNEQFF TGCGCCAGCAGCAAAGGGGGGCTAGCGGGAGGTTATTCCTACAATGAGCAGTTCTTC
. TRBJ2-7 . TRBV7-8 CASSLVRGSSYEQYF TGTGCCAGCAGCTTAGTAAGGGGCTCCTCCTACGAGCAGTACTTC